Listed here are 14 T cell receptor beta chains from one sample, sequenced in a study of brain T cells in children with intractable seizures (TCRdb year 2021). The library was built by means of the immunoSEQ multiplex PCR assay. TCRdb retrieved this table from immuneACCESS and kept in-frame rearrangements only. Not all clones are present; in checked studies, unresolved V genes account for under half, and no reason is known for the remainder. This sample lists hundreds of thousands of clones; about 93% were detected once. The top ten clones comprise about 5.8% of the sample. Interpreted using the paper, the time point label stands for: blood from clinic visit 5 months post-surgery; TSC patient then seizure free. This sample comprised peripheral blood, obtained more than 4 months after surgery. These receptor sequences come from a boy under three years old with tuberous sclerosis and intractable seizures.

The chain's CDR3 is CAISETRPVNYGYTF. For the CDR3, the DNA is TGTGCCATCAGTGAAACCAGACCTGTTAACTATGGCTACACCTTC. This chain links TRBV10-3 with TRBJ1-2; D is unresolved. The germline CDR1 and CDR2 sequences are ENHRY and SYGVKD. The CDR3 spans 15 residues. V was trimmed by 3 bases and J by 1 base, leaving 12 bases between them.

This chain links TRBV7-2 with TRBJ2-1; possibly TRBD1 for D (5 bases). The CDR3 spans 15 residues. Trimming cost V 5 bases and J 7 bases, with 18 bases left between them. Per germline, CDR1 SGHTA and CDR2 FQGNSA. The CDR3 loop reads CASSLVFGAENEQFF. In DNA, the CDR3 is TGTGCCAGCAGCCTCGTTTTTGGGGCGGAGAATGAGCAGTTCTTC.

CDR3 amino acids: CASSLLSEKLFF. DNA of the CDR3: TGTGCCAGCAGCTTGTTGTCTGAAAAACTGTTTTTT. This rearrangement joins TRBV11-2 to TRBJ1-4; unclear D gene. V shed 3 bases and J shed 7 bases, with 6 bases lying between them. CDR1 is SGHAT and CDR2 is FQNNGV in the germline V gene. The CDR3 is 12 amino acids.

This sequence joins TRBV29-1 and TRBJ2-2; TRBD2 might be the D (5 bases). Trimming removed 7 bases from V and 2 bases from J, with 8 bases in between. CDR1 and CDR2 (germline): SQVTM, ANQGSEA. The CDR3 has 12 residues. CDR3 nucleotides: TGCAGCGGGTCGGGAAACACCGGGGAGCTGTTTTTT. Encoded protein: CSGSGNTGELFF.

This chain links TRBV6-5 with TRBJ1-2; D is possibly TRBD1 (5 bases). The V gene's germline CDR1 is MNHEY and CDR2 SVGAGI. V gave up 0 bases and J gave up 4 bases, with 9 bases separating them. This CDR3 comprises 14 residues. In nucleotides, the CDR3 is TGTGCCAGCAGTTACTCATCAGGGCCCTATGGCTACACCTTC. Translation gives CASSYSSGPYGYTF.

This chain connects TRBV6-5 to TRBJ1-6; D is perhaps TRBD1 (5 bases). CDR3 size: 14 residues. The ends were cut back, 6 bases at V and 9 bases at J, with 15 bases in the middle. Looked up from germline, CDR1 is MNHEY and CDR2 is SVGAGI. The CDR3 coding sequence is TGTGCCAGCAGAACTGACAGTCTATTTTCACCCCTCCACTTT. Protein: CASRTDSLFSPLHF.

This chain uses TRBV30 with TRBJ1-3; D uncertain. Germline V gene lookup returns CDR1 GTSNPN and CDR2 SVGIG (reference sequence). Trimming cost V 4 bases and J 0 bases, with 10 bases left between them. This CDR3 has 14 amino acids. The DNA for the CDR3 is TGTGCCTGGACTGACCATCTCTCTGGAAACACCATATATTTT. This translates into CAWTDHLSGNTIYF.

This chain links TRBV6-5 with TRBJ1-4, with D unresolved. The length of the CDR3 is 16 residues. CDR1 MNHEY and CDR2 SVGAGI come from the germline V gene. V lost 2 bases and J lost 0, with 10 bases in between. The CDR3 DNA is TGTGCCAGCAGTTACCGAAGATCTGCAACTAATGAAAAACTGTTTTTT. Translation: CASSYRRSATNEKLFF.

CDR3 nucleotide sequence: TGTGCCAGCAGCCTAGCGGGGGTATACAATGAGCAGTTCTTC. Protein: CASSLAGVYNEQFF. This chain links TRBV27 with TRBJ2-1, with 10 bases matching TRBD2. J lost 4 bases, V lost 6 bases, and 3 bases had no gene match. The CDR3 consists of 14 residues. The V gene's germline CDR1 is MNHEY and CDR2 SMNVEV (reference sequence).

The chain has TRBV2 and TRBJ2-3; no reliable D call. This CDR3 is 13 amino acids long. The ends were cut back, 5 bases at V and 2 bases at J, with 8 bases in the middle. Germline values: CDR1 SNHLY, CDR2 FYNNEI. In nucleotides, the CDR3 is TGTGCCAGCAGTCCGGGCTCCACAGATACGCAGTATTTT. Amino acids: CASSPGSTDTQYF.

J is TRBJ1-3 and V is TRBV3-1 (or the pseudogene TRBV3-2), with D uncertain. Looked up from germline, CDR1 is LGHDT and CDR2 is YNNKEL (reference sequence). The CDR3 runs 16 residues. Trimming cost V 0 bases and J 0 bases, with 9 bases left between them. CDR3: CASSQDRPHSGNTIYF. CDR3 bases: TGTGCCAGCAGCCAAGACAGGCCGCACTCTGGAAACACCATATATTTT.

This chain joins TRBV10-3 and TRBJ1-2; TRBD1 matches 8 bases. The CDR3 contains 13 residues. Per the germline V gene, CDR1 is ENHRY and CDR2 is SYGVKD. Trimming at V came to 8 bases and at J to 5 bases, leaving 7 bases not matched to a gene. The chain's CDR3 is CAIHTDRGYGYTF. DNA for the CDR3: TGTGCCATCCATACCGACAGGGGTTATGGCTACACCTTC.

In its sample, this clone was seen many times. The sample carries other DNA sequences with the same CDR3. The chain couples TRBV18 to TRBJ2-7; either TRBD1 or TRBD2 may supply D (5 bases each). The CDR3 contains 12 residues. V dropped 1 base and J dropped 4 bases, with 5 bases sitting between them. CDR1 and CDR2 from the germline V gene are KGHSH and LQKENI. The DNA of the CDR3 is TGTGCCAGCTCACCACGGGGGTACGAGCAGTACTTC. Translating gives CASSPRGYEQYF. The complete variable domain, with remaining parts taken from reference TRBV18 and TRBJ2-7, reads NAGVMQNPRHLVRRRGQEARLRCSPMKGHSHVYWYRQLPEEGLKFMVYLQKENIIDESGMPKERFSAEFPKEGPSILRIQQVVRGDSAAYFCASSPRGYEQYFGPGTRLTVT.

This rearrangement joins TRBV3-1 (or the pseudogene TRBV3-2) to TRBJ2-3; TRBD1 matches 8 bases. CDR3 length: 15 residues. CDR1 LGHDT and CDR2 YNNKEL come from the germline V gene (reference sequence). V was clipped by 6 bases and J by 6 bases; unmatched bases: 11. The chain's CDR3 is CASRLSQGAWDTQYF. As DNA, the CDR3 is TGTGCCAGCAGGCTAAGCCAGGGGGCGTGGGATACGCAGTATTTT.